Listed here are 21 T cell receptor beta chains from one sample, sequenced in a study of OX40 agonist ivuxolimab in advanced cancers. Data came from immunoSEQ multiplex PCR; TCRdb stores just in-frame clones and leaves some out. This table holds around 20,000 clones, roughly 88% found once. The starting material was CD4+ or CD8+ T cells sorted from blood, obtained in a trial of the OX40 agonist ivuxolimab. These receptors originate from an adult with an advanced solid tumor such as melanoma, head and neck, liver or kidney cancer.

The gene calls are TRBV19 and TRBJ2-1; 7 bases fit TRBD2. The CDR3 covers 13 residues. Germline V CDR1 and CDR2: LNHDA, SQIVND (reference sequence). J was trimmed by 4 bases and V by 9 bases; bases with no gene match: 6. CDR3 bases: TGTGCCAGCCGCGGGGGAGGGTACAATGAGCAGTTCTTC. Encoded protein: CASRGGGYNEQFF.

J is TRBJ2-7 and V is TRBV7-2; D may be TRBD2 (6 bases). In germline, CDR1 is SGHTA, CDR2 FQGNSA. This CDR3 region has 14 residues. The germline V and J ends were trimmed by 3 bases and 3 bases, with 12 bases remaining between them. The CDR3 DNA is TGTGCCAGCAGCTTGAGGAGCGGGTTCTACGAGCAGTACTTC. Translation gives CASSLRSGFYEQYF. Full variable domain (outside the CDR3, taken from reference TRBV7-2 and TRBJ2-7): GAGVSQSPSNKVTEKGKDVELRCDPISGHTALYWYRQSLGQGLEFLIYFQGNSAPDKSGLPSDRFSAERTGGSVSTLTIQRTQQEDSAVYLCASSLRSGFYEQYFGPGTRLTVT.

V gene TRBV12-5 combines with J gene TRBJ2-2, with 7 positions matching TRBD2. Germline V gene lookup returns CDR1 LGHNT and CDR2 FRNRAP. The CDR3 sequence is 15 residues long. V lost 8 bases to trimming and J lost 6 bases; unmatched junction nucleotides: 12. CDR3 DNA sequence: TGTGCTAGTATGGACACAAAGCGGGAAGCCGGGGAGCTGTTTTTT. Translated: CASMDTKREAGELFF.

This chain uses TRBV4-1 with TRBJ2-5, with D tentatively TRBD1 or TRBD2 (5 bases each). The ends were cut back, 5 bases at V and 3 bases at J, with 19 bases in the middle. Germline V gene data show CDR1 as MGHRA and CDR2 as YSYEKL. This CDR3 is 16 amino acids long. In DNA, the CDR3 is TGCGCCAGCAGCTTGCCAGGTGGGACCGCCGAAGAGACCCAGTACTTC. Its translation is CASSLPGGTAEETQYF.

This clone was seen just once. The CDR3 bases are TGTGCCAGCAGAACCGGCTTTACCTCCTACGAGCAGTACTTC. Translated: CASRTGFTSYEQYF. This chain joins TRBV6-5 and TRBJ2-7; no reliable D call. V was pared by 6 bases and J by 0 bases, with 12 bases between. The CDR3 has 14 residues. CDR1 and CDR2 from the germline V gene are MNHEY and SVGAGI.

This chain links TRBV6-1 with TRBJ2-3, with 8 bases identical to TRBD2. The CDR3 is 16 residues long. CDR1 is MNHNS, CDR2 SASEGT, per germline. J was trimmed by 2 bases and V by 2 bases; bases with no gene match: 6. The CDR3 DNA follows: TGTGCCAGCAGTGAATTAACTAGCGGCTACACAGATACGCAGTATTTT. Protein sequence: CASSELTSGYTDTQYF.

The genes are TRBV4-2 and TRBJ1-1, with unresolved D. The CDR3 has 13 residues. CDR1 and CDR2 from the germline V gene are LGHNA and YNFKEQ. V was pared by 5 bases and J by 4 bases, with 11 bases between. The DNA of the CDR3 is TGTGCCAGCAGCTTGCACGGAGGCACTGAAGCTTTCTTT. The encoded protein is CASSLHGGTEAFF.

This sequence joins TRBV7-6 and TRBJ2-3; TRBD2 matches 12 bases. The CDR3 consists of 15 residues. The germline CDR1 and CDR2 sequences are SGHVS and FNYEAQ. J lost 4 bases, V lost 5 bases, and 4 bases had no gene match. The CDR3 DNA reads as TGTGCCAGCAGCCCTCTAGCGGGAGGGCCAGATACGCAGTATTTT. It encodes CASSPLAGGPDTQYF.

The J gene is TRBJ2-2, the V gene TRBV7-3; weak D call: TRBD2 (5 bases). Between the trimmed V and J ends, which lost 5 bases and 3 bases, there was a span of 13 bases. This CDR3 contains 15 residues. Germline CDR1 reads SGHTA; CDR2 reads FQGTGA. The CDR3 spells CASSPRLTDTGELFF. In nucleotides, the CDR3 is TGTGCCAGCAGCCCTCGACTAACCGACACCGGGGAGCTGTTTTTT.

This chain uses TRBV15 with TRBJ2-2; D may be TRBD2 (6 bases). The germline V and J ends were trimmed by 3 bases and 4 bases, with 15 bases remaining between them. Germline values: CDR1 LNHNV, CDR2 YYDKDF (reference sequence). This CDR3 has 16 residues. Written as DNA, the CDR3 is TGTGCCACCAGCAGGGGAACGGGACTCAGCACCGGGGAGCTGTTTTTT. This codes for CATSRGTGLSTGELFF.

This clone was seen a single time. The rearrangement links TRBV11-3 to TRBJ2-1; 10 nucleotides line up with TRBD2. Germline values: CDR1 SGHNT, CDR2 YENEEA. The CDR3 contains 16 residues. V lost 5 bases to trimming and J lost 5 bases; unmatched junction nucleotides: 9. This CDR3 is CASSQTSGNFDNEQFF. The CDR3 DNA follows: TGTGCCAGCAGCCAAACTAGCGGGAATTTTGACAATGAGCAGTTCTTC.

The V gene is TRBV7-9, the J gene TRBJ2-7; D remains unclear. Germline CDR1 is SEHNR and CDR2 is FQNEAQ (reference sequence). The CDR3 is 14 amino acids. Trimming cost V 2 bases and J 2 bases, with 10 bases left between them. CDR3 amino acids: CASSLTSLAYEQYF. CDR3 DNA sequence: TGTGCCAGCAGCTTAACATCTCTTGCCTACGAGCAGTACTTC.

This clone showed up just a few times. The rearrangement uses TRBV27 and TRBJ2-7, with D maybe TRBD1 (6 bases). There are 14 residues in the CDR3. Germline V CDR1 and CDR2: MNHEY, SMNVEV (reference sequence). Deletions cut 0 bases from V and 5 bases from J, with 11 bases between. The CDR3 protein is CASSLSWGHHEQYF. The CDR3 region has the DNA TGTGCCAGCAGTTTATCTTGGGGGCACCACGAGCAGTACTTC.

V is TRBV7-9 and J is TRBJ2-3; possibly TRBD1 for D (6 bases). V lost 1 base and J lost 5, with 16 bases in between. The CDR3 spans 16 residues. Per germline, CDR1 SEHNR and CDR2 FQNEAQ (reference sequence). This chain's CDR3 is CASSLVLGAGKDTQYF. The CDR3 DNA reads as TGTGCCAGCAGCTTAGTGCTGGGGGCGGGTAAAGATACGCAGTATTTT.

This clone was seen just once. The chain uses TRBV9 and TRBJ2-1; D possibly uses TRBD1 or TRBD2 (5 bases each). CDR3 length: 14 residues. Trimming cost V 2 bases and J 2 bases, with 8 bases left between them. Germline V gene lookup returns CDR1 SGDLS and CDR2 YYNGEE. The CDR3 nucleotides read TGTGCCAGCAGCGTCTCGGGGCCCTACAATGAGCAGTTCTTC. Its protein is CASSVSGPYNEQFF.

This chain joins TRBV9 and TRBJ2-1, with 8 nucleotides matching TRBD1. The CDR3 totals 16 residues. The ends lost 2 bases at V and 2 bases at J; junction bases unmatched: 6. Per germline, CDR1 SGDLS and CDR2 YYNGEE. The chain's CDR3 is CASSVLTGETYNEQFF. DNA of the CDR3: TGTGCCAGCAGCGTCTTGACAGGGGAAACCTACAATGAGCAGTTCTTC.

V is TRBV4-1 and J is TRBJ1-3; possible D gene TRBD1, 5 bases. Trimming cost V 6 bases and J 0 bases, with 12 bases left between them. The CDR3 has 15 amino acids. From germline, CDR1 is MGHRA and CDR2 YSYEKL. The CDR3 sequence is CASSPGTSSGNTIYF. The CDR3 bases are TGCGCCAGCAGTCCAGGGACGAGCTCTGGAAACACCATATATTTT.

The chain couples TRBV2 to TRBJ2-1; 12 bases map to TRBD2. V shed 7 bases and J 9 bases; nucleotides not matched to a gene: 13. The length of the CDR3 is 16 residues. Germline CDR1 and CDR2: SNHLY and FYNNEI. The CDR3 DNA follows: TGTGCCAGCAAAGACCCGACTAGCGGGAGTATGAGTGAGCAGTTCTTC. Its protein product is CASKDPTSGSMSEQFF.

The rearrangement links TRBV7-8 to TRBJ2-3; no clear D. Deletions cut 3 bases from V and 4 bases from J, with 14 bases between. There are 15 residues in the CDR3. CDR1 and CDR2 (germline): SGHVS, FQNEAQ. CDR3 in amino acids: CASSFTAATADTQYF. The CDR3 DNA follows: TGTGCCAGCAGCTTTACCGCCGCGACGGCAGATACGCAGTATTTT.

The genes are TRBV19 and TRBJ2-3, with 7 positions matching TRBD2. Germline CDR1 is LNHDA and CDR2 is SQIVND (reference sequence). CDR3 size: 15 residues. With 3 bases clipped from V and 3 bases from J, the junction kept 6 bases outside the gene matches. CDR3 nucleotide sequence: TGTGCCAGTAGTATTTTAGCGGGTGGGACAGATACGCAGTATTTT. This sequence encodes CASSILAGGTDTQYF.

The chain uses TRBV2 and TRBJ2-3; the D gene could be TRBD1 or TRBD2 (5 bases each). The V gene lost 6 bases and the J gene lost 1 base, with 8 bases spanning the gap. CDR3 length: 13 residues. Germline CDR1 and CDR2: SNHLY and FYNNEI. This CDR3 is CASRVGGTDTQYF. CDR3 in DNA: TGTGCCAGCAGGGTGGGGGGCACAGATACGCAGTATTTT.